This TCR beta chain was found in a study of CD8 T cells in Susac syndrome. General study results and limits: It was acknowledged in the study that its TCR sequencing and HLA analysis involved a relatively small number of individuals.

For this clonotype: What it binds is not known.

Random hexamers were used to reverse transcribe 0.5 to 1 ug of RNA. Across 54 Vbeta and 13 Jbeta, TCR beta CDR3 was amplified with immunoSEQ multiplex PCR. Each CDR3 protein is one row after TCRdb ran MiXCR on the immunoSEQ multiplex PCR reads. Of 78,000 or so distinct CDR3 sequences listed, around 96% were seen once; the top ten hold about 0.38%. Trimming took 0 bases from V and 6 from J, leaving 7 bases between them. Germline V gene data show CDR1 as SGHNT and CDR2 as YYREEE (reference sequence). The CDR3 is 12 residues long. This clonotype originated in a human donor with multiple sclerosis. The material sequenced was CD8+ T cells from PBMCs. The gene calls are TRBV5-4 and TRBJ2-7; D gene uncertain. CDR3 in amino acids: CASSLGVSEQYF. CDR3 nucleotide sequence: TGTGCCAGCAGCTTGGGTGTCTCCGAGCAGTACTTC.